The entry below gives a single T cell receptor beta chain sequence along with its context. Its target is unknown. A J-beta primer mix and a sample-barcoded 5' primer were used in a second PCR of about 6 to 12 cycles. No fewer than 3 million CDR3-containing paired-end reads came from each sample. A single record per CDR3 protein comes from TCRdb applying MiXCR to the 5' RACE reads. Of over a million distinct CDR3 sequences listed, 40% to 45% are singletons. This specimen belongs to a study of blood T cells in healthy people across ages. Study at large: Every two T cells gave about one barcoded beta molecule via template switching. Overall study findings and caveats: Among long-lived donors, naive CD4+ cells were more numerous and diversity higher than in aged donors.

Isolation recovered at least 6.5 million PBMCs from every sample. Sequenced sample: blood. The TCR comes from a woman aged 60-70 years in good health.

DNA of the CDR3: TGCAGCGTGGGTGACAGACTAGCGGAGGGGGGATACAATGAGCAGTTCTTC. It yields the protein CSVGDRLAEGGYNEQFF. The rearrangement joins TRBV29-1 to TRBJ2-1, with 9 bases fitting TRBD2. V lost 6 bases, J lost 4 bases, and 16 bases stayed unmatched. The CDR3 is made up of 17 amino acids. Germline V lookup: CDR1 SQVTM, CDR2 ANQGSEA.